The 4 T cell receptor beta chains presented below share a single source sample, sequenced in a study of control samples from healthy donors and cancer patients (dated by TCRdb to between 2020 and 2021). Library preparation employed the immunoSEQ multiplex PCR assay. The source is immuneACCESS, and TCRdb retained only in-frame sequences with V and J called. Part of the clones is not carried over; for the studies checked, unresolved V genes explain less than half of this, and the remainder is unexplained. In all, the sample holds over 80,000 clones, and roughly 83% of those were seen once. Together, the top ten hold roughly a tenth of the sample. Sequencing was performed on blood. The source is a woman aged 25 to 39 in good health.

This chain joins TRBV9 and TRBJ2-2, with 7 bases fitting TRBD1. J lost 6 bases, V lost 5 bases, and 4 bases had no gene match. This CDR3 region has 13 residues. CDR1 is SGDLS, CDR2 YYNGEE, per germline. The CDR3 reads CASSPTGAGELFF. CDR3 nucleotides: TGTGCCAGCAGTCCTACAGGGGCCGGGGAGCTGTTTTTT.

The chain links TRBV30 to TRBJ2-3; D is ambiguous. Trimming pared 0 bases from V and 6 bases from J, leaving 4 bases between. The CDR3 has 11 amino acids. Germline CDR1 reads GTSNPN; CDR2 reads SVGIG (reference sequence). The CDR3 DNA follows: TGTGCCTGGAGTGTTGGGGATACGCAGTATTTT. Translating gives CAWSVGDTQYF.

The rearrangement uses TRBV7-8 and TRBJ1-1; D call uncertain. The CDR3 is made up of 14 amino acids. Germline V lookup: CDR1 SGHVS, CDR2 FQNEAQ. Trimming removed 1 base at V and 1 base at J, with 7 bases between. The CDR3 DNA is TGTGCCAGCAGCTTAGTTCGGAAGAACACTGAAGCTTTCTTT. Amino acid sequence: CASSLVRKNTEAFF.

The CDR3 DNA is TGTGCCAGCGGGTACCACAGGGGGGTTAATGAAAAACTGTTTTTT. Translated, it gives CASGYHRGVNEKLFF. The V gene is TRBV6-5, the J gene TRBJ1-4, with 8 bases that match TRBD1. The germline V gene has CDR1 MNHEY and CDR2 SVGAGI. CDR3 size: 15 residues. The junction had 9 bases not matched to a gene; V was cut back by 8 bases and J by 4 bases.